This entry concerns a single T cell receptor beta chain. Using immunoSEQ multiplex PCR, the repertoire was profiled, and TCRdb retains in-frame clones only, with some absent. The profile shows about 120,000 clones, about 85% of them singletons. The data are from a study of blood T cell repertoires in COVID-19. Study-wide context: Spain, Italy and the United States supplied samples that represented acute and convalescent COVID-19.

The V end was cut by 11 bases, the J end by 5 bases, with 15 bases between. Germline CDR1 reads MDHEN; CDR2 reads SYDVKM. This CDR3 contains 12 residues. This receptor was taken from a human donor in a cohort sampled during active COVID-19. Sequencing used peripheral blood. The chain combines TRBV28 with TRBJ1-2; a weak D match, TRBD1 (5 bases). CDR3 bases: TGTGCCGCGGGGCAGGGAGGTTATGGCTACACCTTC. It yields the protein CAAGQGGYGYTF.